This TCR beta chain was identified in a study of T cells in Graves' hyperthyroidism and ophthalmopathy. Study overall: At the time of initial diagnosis and before any treatment, peripheral blood was collected.

It was RNA transcripts that yielded the amplified TCR beta CDR3 regions. Primed by the HTBI set, a first-round RT-PCR was run on the TCR CDR3. Using its own MiXCR run on the multiplex PCR reads, TCRdb lists one record per CDR3 protein. Here the sample spans a few hundred thousand distinct CDR3 sequences, approximately 18% being singletons. This clonotype was observed a handful of times. The CDR3 extends over 13 amino acids. J was trimmed by 3 bases and V by 6 bases; bases with no gene match: 3. Germline values: CDR1 DFQATT, CDR2 SNEGSKA (reference sequence). Not enrolled were patients with uncontrolled infection, other autoimmune disease, pregnancy or lactation. PBMCs were collected from an approximately 9.3 ml volume of fresh peripheral blood.

The sample was blood. The TCR comes from a man aged 45-60 years with Graves' ophthalmopathy. The J gene is TRBJ1-5, the V gene TRBV20-1; 9 nucleotides line up with TRBD1. The CDR3 is CSAGTGNNQPQHF. The CDR3, as DNA: TGCAGTGCCGGGACAGGGAACAATCAGCCCCAGCATTTT.